This T cell receptor (beta chain) was documented in a study of CD8+CD57+ T cells in acquired aplastic anemia. Study at large: Sorting CD4+ and CD8+ cells gave DNA averaging roughly 3.2 ug.

At least ten counts were recorded for this clonotype. TCR beta VDJ and CDR3 profiling used genomic DNA as template. TCRdb re-derived calls from the reads in MiXCR, one entry per CDR3 protein. The sample consists of 120,000 or so distinct CDR3 sequences, almost 40% of them appearing once. In patients chosen for sequencing, flow cytometry had shown CD8+CD57+ cell expansion. CDR1 is MGHRA and CDR2 is YSYEKL in the germline V gene. Trimming cost V 1 base and J 1 base, with 8 bases left between them. The length of the CDR3 is 14 residues. This chain joins TRBV4-1 and TRBJ2-7; D tentatively reads TRBD1 or TRBD2 (5 bases each). The sequence was obtained from a human donor with aplastic anemia. The sequenced sample was sorted CD4+, CD8+, or CD8+CD57+ T cells (not recorded which) from PBMCs. Here the CDR3 DNA reads TGCGCCAGCAGCCAAGTTGGGGGATCCTACGAGCAGTACGTC. The encoded protein is CASSQVGGSYEQYV.